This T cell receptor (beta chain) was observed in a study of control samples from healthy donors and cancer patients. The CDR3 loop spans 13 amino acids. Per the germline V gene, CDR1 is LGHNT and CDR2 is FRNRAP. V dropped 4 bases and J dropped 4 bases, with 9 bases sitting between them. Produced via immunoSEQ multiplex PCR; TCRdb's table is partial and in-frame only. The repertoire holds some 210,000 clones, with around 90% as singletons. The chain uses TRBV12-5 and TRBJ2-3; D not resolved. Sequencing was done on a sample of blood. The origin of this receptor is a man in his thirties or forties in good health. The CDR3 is CASGWVSSDTQYF. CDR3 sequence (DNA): TGTGCTAGTGGTTGGGTTAGTTCAGATACGCAGTATTTT.